This section outlines one TCR beta chain sequence together with its context. The data derive from a study of PD-L1 blockade in urothelial cancer. Study background: Chemotherapy regimens numbering 0 to 3 had been given to patients.

The assay was immunoSEQ multiplex PCR, and TCRdb's table has in-frame clones only and misses some. The sample includes about 73,000 clones, 85% to 90% of them seen just once. The CDR3 consists of 15 residues. Germline V lookup: CDR1 SNHLY, CDR2 FYNNEI. Trimming at V came to 6 bases and at J to 6 bases, leaving 10 bases not matched to a gene. The chain links TRBV2 to TRBJ2-2, with 7 bases that match TRBD1. This receptor was taken from a man aged 55 to 70 with urothelial cancer. The sample was PBMCs, taken around atezolizumab (anti-PD-L1) treatment. The CDR3 DNA is TGTGCCAGCAGGGCCACAGGGGCCGGATCCGGGGAGCTGTTTTTT. The encoded protein is CASRATGAGSGELFF.